The rows below give T cell receptor beta chains drawn from one sample of a study of T cells in Graves' hyperthyroidism and ophthalmopathy. One entry per CDR3 protein results from TCRdb running MiXCR on the multiplex PCR reads. The sample consists of 550,000 to 650,000 distinct CDR3 sequences, roughly 15% of them appearing once. Material for sequencing was blood. The receptors shown here come from a middle-aged woman with Graves' hyperthyroidism. CDR3s include the opening cysteine and the closing phenylalanine or tryptophan.

J: TRBJ1-6
V: TRBV11-2
CDR3: CASSPQGSSYNSPLHF

J: TRBJ2-5
V: TRBV2
CDR3: CASSLRGGVGETQYF

J: TRBJ2-7
V: TRBV3-1
CDR3: CASTARDGSYEQYF

J: TRBJ2-1
V: TRBV9
CDR3: CASSPRTSGWNEQFF

J: TRBJ2-7
V: TRBV28
CDR3: CASSLRWGQGANEQYF

J: TRBJ2-7
V: TRBV18
CDR3: CASSPPTTPYEQYF

J: TRBJ2-7
V: TRBV28
CDR3: CASSLGGHKPYEQYF

J: TRBJ2-3
V: TRBV28
CDR3: CASKRAFTDTQYF

J: TRBJ2-6
V: TRBV5-1
CDR3: CASSVTSSGANVLTF

J: TRBJ2-1
V: TRBV6-1
CDR3: CASRRDSGGPYNEQFF

J: TRBJ2-3
V: TRBV7-3
CDR3: CASSPGTPLGPDTQYF

J: TRBJ2-3
V: TRBV20-1
CDR3: CSATGLASDTQYF

J: TRBJ2-7
V: TRBV28
CDR3: CAISGLGGSYEQYF

J: TRBJ2-5
V: TRBV27
CDR3: CASSFVSQETQYF

J: TRBJ2-7
V: TRBV27
CDR3: CASSPRSSSLSLYEQYF

J: TRBJ2-1
V: TRBV20-1
CDR3: CSASGSAAYNEQFF

J: TRBJ2-7
V: TRBV25-1
CDR3: CASSGPGQDYEQYF

J: TRBJ2-3
V: TRBV28
CDR3: CASTSGSNTDTQYF

J: TRBJ1-5
V: TRBV28
CDR3: CASSSPDQPQHF

J: TRBJ1-1
V: TRBV25-1
CDR3: CASSELGGKNTEAFF

J: TRBJ2-2
V: TRBV11-3
CDR3: CASSLTLGTGRTGELFF

J: TRBJ1-1
V: TRBV19
CDR3: CASSTDSTYTEAFF

J: TRBJ1-2
V: TRBV7-8
CDR3: CASGPPAGGYTF

J: TRBJ2-7
V: TRBV7-9
CDR3: CASSPRQGTHEQYF

J: TRBJ2-5
V: TRBV28
CDR3: CASSLRTGTETQYF

J: TRBJ2-3
V: TRBV18
CDR3: CASSFGQGGGTDTQYF

J: TRBJ2-2
V: TRBV12-3/TRBV12-4
CDR3: CASSFSPGTGNTGELFF

J: TRBJ1-5
V: TRBV19
CDR3: CASTPGQGFNQPQHF

J: TRBJ1-5
V: TRBV2
CDR3: CASRINQPQHF